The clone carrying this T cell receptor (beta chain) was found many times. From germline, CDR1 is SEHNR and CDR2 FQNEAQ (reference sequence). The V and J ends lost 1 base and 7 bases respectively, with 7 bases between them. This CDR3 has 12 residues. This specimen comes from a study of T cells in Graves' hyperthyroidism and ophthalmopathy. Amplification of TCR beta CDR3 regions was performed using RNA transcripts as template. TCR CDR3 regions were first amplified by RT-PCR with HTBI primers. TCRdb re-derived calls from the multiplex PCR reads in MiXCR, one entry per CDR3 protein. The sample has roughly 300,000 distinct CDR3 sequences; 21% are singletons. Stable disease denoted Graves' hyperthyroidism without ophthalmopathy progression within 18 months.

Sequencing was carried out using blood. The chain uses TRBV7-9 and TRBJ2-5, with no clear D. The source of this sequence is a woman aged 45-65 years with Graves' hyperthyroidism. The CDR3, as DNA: TGTGCCAGCAGCTTAGGCCTTGGGACCCAGTACTTC. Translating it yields CASSLGLGTQYF.